The rows below give T cell receptor beta chains drawn from one sample of a study of T cell responses to AZD1222 COVID-19 vaccine. The data were produced by immunoSEQ multiplex PCR, yet TCRdb's version contains in-frame clones alone and is incomplete. Seen here are approximately 100,000 clones, around 93% observed once, and the top ten hold around 6.8%. The material was peripheral blood, obtained on day 0 of AZD1222 vaccination. These receptors originate from an adult in good health. Both conserved end residues are trimmed from each CDR3. The D gene is left open where the match is weak. Size tells how often a clone was seen (once, few, many) or the class of an expanded clone, and some rows leave it out.

TRBV28	TRBD1	TRBJ2-7	-	ASNRAEGTGPYEQY
TRBV6-1	-	TRBJ2-3	-	ASSEISTDTQY
TRBV24-1	TRBD1	TRBJ1-5	-	ATSDSRTGMNQPQH
TRBV5-1	TRBD1	TRBJ1-6	-	ASSLGTGGWPYNSPLH
TRBV6-4	TRBD1	TRBJ2-5	few	ASSDGTGGQETQY
TRBV4-1	-	TRBJ1-5	-	ASSQEFWGNQPQH
TRBV11-3	TRBD1	TRBJ1-2	-	ASSPDRDYGYT
TRBV11-2	-	TRBJ1-6	few	ASSGPGEASSPLH
TRBV7-6	TRBD1	TRBJ2-7	-	ASSLVSGQGYEQY
TRBV13	-	TRBJ2-2	-	ASSLGQRYTGELF
TRBV28	TRBD1	TRBJ1-1	-	ASRILRDSGTEAF
TRBV2	TRBD1	TRBJ1-5	-	ASSADRPKPQH
TRBV6-5	TRBD2	TRBJ2-1	-	ASTGTKNEQF
TRBV5-1	TRBD2	TRBJ2-3	-	ASSTPSGPGDTQY
TRBV5-4	TRBD1	TRBJ1-2	once	ASSLRTGGDYGYT
TRBV7-6	TRBD1	TRBJ2-7	-	ASSLGQANYEQY
TRBV12-5	-	TRBJ2-7	-	ASGRQEAGEQY
TRBV7-7	-	TRBJ2-1	-	ASSSGRDFYNEQF
TRBV3-1/TRBV3-2	-	TRBJ1-1	once	ASNGAQGDTEAF
TRBV6-5	-	TRBJ1-5	-	ASRKNSNQPQH
TRBV7-6	TRBD1	TRBJ2-7	-	ASSATTGSSYEQY
TRBV6-2/TRBV6-3	TRBD2	TRBJ2-1	-	ASSFRGGRGRANEQF